This T cell receptor beta chain was obtained from a study of monozygotic twins with inflammatory bowel disease. Germline assignment: CDR1 DFQATT and CDR2 SNEGSKA (reference sequence). The length of the CDR3 is 14 residues. TCRdb re-called the 5' RACE reads; every CDR3 protein appears as one record, without DNA. The table lists around 380,000 distinct CDR3 sequences. The sample comprised blood. The receptor was isolated from a human donor with ulcerative colitis or Crohn's disease, or a healthy co-twin of an affected twin (not recorded which). The chain couples TRBV20-1 to TRBJ2-7; lacking DNA, the TRBD1 call made by TCRdb goes unchecked. CDR3 protein: CSASPPGRTYEQYF.